This TCR beta chain originates from a study of identical twins. V was clipped by 5 bases and J by 4 bases; unmatched bases: 6. This CDR3 has 14 residues. CDR1 and CDR2 from the germline V gene are MNHNS and SASEGT. TCRdb re-called the 5' RACE reads through MiXCR, storing one row per CDR3 protein. The sample records 640,000 or so distinct CDR3 sequences, approximately 6.1% being singletons. This receptor was identified in a man aged 18 to 29 in good health. The rearrangement uses TRBV6-1 and TRBJ2-7, with 9 bases that match TRBD1. The sample consisted of naive T cells sorted from blood. CDR3 amino acids: CASSTDRGRYEQYF. The CDR3, as DNA: TGTGCCAGCAGTACGGACAGGGGTCGGTACGAGCAGTACTTC.